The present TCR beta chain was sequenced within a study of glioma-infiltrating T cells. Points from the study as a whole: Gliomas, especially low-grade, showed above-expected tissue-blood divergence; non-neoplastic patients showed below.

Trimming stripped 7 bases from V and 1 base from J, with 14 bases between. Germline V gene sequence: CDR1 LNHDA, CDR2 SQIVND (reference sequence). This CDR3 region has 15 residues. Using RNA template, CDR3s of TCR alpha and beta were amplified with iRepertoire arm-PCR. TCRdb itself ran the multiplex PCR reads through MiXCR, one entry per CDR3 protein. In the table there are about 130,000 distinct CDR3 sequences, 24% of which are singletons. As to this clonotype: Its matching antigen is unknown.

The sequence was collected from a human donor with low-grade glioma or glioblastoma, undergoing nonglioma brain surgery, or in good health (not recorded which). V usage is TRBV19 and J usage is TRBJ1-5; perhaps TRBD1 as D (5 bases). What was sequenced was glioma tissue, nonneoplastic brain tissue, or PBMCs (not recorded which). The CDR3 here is CASTPDRSSNQPQHF. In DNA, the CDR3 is TGTGCCAGTACCCCAGACAGATCGAGCAATCAGCCCCAGCATTTT.